These 12 T cell receptor beta chains were sequenced from one sample in a study of cytomegalovirus exposure and HLA in healthy donors. The PCR was carried out with 60 Vbeta primers and 13 Jbeta primers. The repertoire was sequenced with immunoSEQ multiplex PCR; TCRdb's copy has only in-frame clones and lacks some. The profile shows 150,000 to 200,000 clones, more than 75% of them singletons. The specimen was PBMCs. The receptors were sampled from a woman under 40 in good health and CMV-seropositive.

The chain couples TRBV7-9 to TRBJ1-1; 12 bases map to TRBD1. Germline V gives CDR1 SEHNR, CDR2 FQNEAQ (reference sequence). V lost 5 bases and J lost 11; bases outside the gene matches: 6. The CDR3 has 13 amino acids. The CDR3 DNA sequence: TGTGCCAGCAGCACCGGGACAGGGGGCCGGGCTTTCTTT. It encodes CASSTGTGGRAFF.

The chain uses TRBV7-9 and TRBJ2-2, with D perhaps TRBD1 (5 bases). Trimming removed 8 bases at V and 1 base at J, with 11 bases between. The CDR3 covers 14 residues. CDR1 and CDR2 from the germline V gene are SEHNR and FQNEAQ (reference sequence). The CDR3 region has the DNA TGTGCCAGCCGAAACACAGGGAACACCGGGGAGCTGTTTTTT. Translated, it gives CASRNTGNTGELFF.

The chain is built from TRBV2 and TRBJ1-1; 8 bases are a match to TRBD1. Germline V gene lookup returns CDR1 SNHLY and CDR2 FYNNEI. The CDR3 covers 12 residues. V was clipped by 6 bases and J by 8 bases; unmatched bases: 5. The CDR3 DNA is TGTGCCAGCAGCGGGACAGGACTAGAAGCTTTCTTT. It is translated as CASSGTGLEAFF.

The V call is TRBV19, the J call TRBJ1-1; unclear D gene. CDR3 length equals 14 residues. The V gene's germline CDR1 is LNHDA and CDR2 SQIVND (reference sequence). V shed 1 base and J shed 1 base, with 7 bases lying between them. The CDR3 sequence is CASSIGGRNTEAFF. As DNA, the CDR3 is TGTGCCAGTAGTATAGGAGGGCGGAACACTGAAGCTTTCTTT.

This clone was counted once. The chain employs TRBV28 and TRBJ2-3; 7 bases line up with TRBD1. This CDR3 spans 15 amino acids. V dropped 6 bases and J dropped 2; count of bases not matched to a gene: 8. CDR1 MDHEN and CDR2 SYDVKM come from the germline V gene. The DNA for the CDR3 is TGTGCCAGCAGATACCGGGACAGCCTCACAGATACGCAGTATTTT. Translating gives CASRYRDSLTDTQYF.

Notes on this clone: The junction departs from the called germline gene at one end, perhaps through a read error. The genes are TRBV4-3 and TRBJ2-1, with TRBD2 identical over 9 bases. This CDR3 region has 16 residues. Germline lookup yields CDR1 LGHNA and CDR2 YSLEER. The CDR3 loop is CASSQAGGGGYNEQLF. CDR3 in DNA: TGCGCCAGCAGCCAAGCCGGCGGGGGGGGTTACAATGAGCAGCTCTTC.

The table lists this clone with a count of one. This chain connects TRBV6-1 to TRBJ1-1, with D hard to call. The CDR3 sequence is 14 residues long. V was cut by 1 base and J by 2 bases, with 8 bases left in between. Germline V gives CDR1 MNHNS, CDR2 SASEGT. The chain's CDR3 is CASSEGPGNTEAFF. The CDR3 DNA is TGTGCCAGCAGTGAAGGGCCGGGAAACACTGAAGCTTTCTTT.

The V gene is TRBV7-9, the J gene TRBJ1-1, with 9 positions matching TRBD1. The CDR3 totals 16 residues. Unmatched junction bases numbered 14, after V lost 5 bases and J lost 7 bases. Germline CDR1 reads SEHNR; CDR2 reads FQNEAQ (reference sequence). This chain's CDR3 is CASSPIGTGPTDEAFF. The DNA of the CDR3 is TGTGCCAGCAGCCCAATTGGGACAGGGCCGACGGATGAAGCTTTCTTT.

The rearrangement joins TRBV27 to TRBJ1-4; TRBD1 might be the D (5 bases). The germline gives CDR1 MNHEY, CDR2 SMNVEV (reference sequence). V was clipped by 3 bases and J by 7 bases, with 12 bases between them. The CDR3 runs 14 residues. The CDR3 bases are TGTGCCAGCAGTTTCGCAGGGTGGGGTGAAAAACTGTTTTTT. Residues: CASSFAGWGEKLFF.

The chain employs TRBV11-3 and TRBJ1-4, with D possibly matching TRBD1 (6 bases). Per the germline V gene, CDR1 is SGHNT and CDR2 is YENEEA. CDR3 length: 15 residues. V lost 5 bases to trimming and J lost 6 bases, with 16 bases between them. The CDR3 coding sequence is TGTGCCAGCAGCCCCCCAGGGGTACGGGATGAAAAACTGTTTTTT. This sequence encodes CASSPPGVRDEKLFF.

The V and J genes are TRBV6-6 and TRBJ2-2; D unclear. Trimming cost V 0 bases and J 4 bases, with 12 bases left between them. CDR3 length: 16 residues. Germline CDR1 is MNHNY and CDR2 is SVGAGI (reference sequence). The CDR3: CASSYSHRDPTGELFF. CDR3 nucleotides: TGTGCCAGCAGTTACTCTCACAGAGACCCCACCGGGGAGCTGTTTTTT.

This chain joins TRBV7-2 and TRBJ2-7, with D possibly being TRBD2 (5 bases). The ends were cut back, 5 bases at V and 6 bases at J, with 14 bases in the middle. Germline CDR1 is SGHTA and CDR2 is FQGNSA. There are 13 residues in the CDR3. In DNA form, the CDR3 reads TGTGCCAGCAGCCCCGGCGGGCACCTCGAGCAGTACTTC. Protein: CASSPGGHLEQYF.